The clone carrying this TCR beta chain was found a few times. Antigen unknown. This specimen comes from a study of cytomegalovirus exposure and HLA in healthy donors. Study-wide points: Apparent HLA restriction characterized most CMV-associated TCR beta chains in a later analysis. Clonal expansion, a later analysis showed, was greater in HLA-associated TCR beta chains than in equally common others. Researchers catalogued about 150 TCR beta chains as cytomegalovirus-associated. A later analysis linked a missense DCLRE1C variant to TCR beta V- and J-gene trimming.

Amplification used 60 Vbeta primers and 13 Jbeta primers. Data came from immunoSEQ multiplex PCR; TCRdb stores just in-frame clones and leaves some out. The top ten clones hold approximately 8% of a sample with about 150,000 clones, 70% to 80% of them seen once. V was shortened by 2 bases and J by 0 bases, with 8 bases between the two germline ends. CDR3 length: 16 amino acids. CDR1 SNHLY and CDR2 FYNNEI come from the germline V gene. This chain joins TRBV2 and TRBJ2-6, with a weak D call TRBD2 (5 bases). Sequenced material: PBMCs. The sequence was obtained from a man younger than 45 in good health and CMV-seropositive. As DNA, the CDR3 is TGTGCCAGCAGTGAAACCCGGGGCTCTGGGGCCAACGTCCTGACTTTC. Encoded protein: CASSETRGSGANVLTF.